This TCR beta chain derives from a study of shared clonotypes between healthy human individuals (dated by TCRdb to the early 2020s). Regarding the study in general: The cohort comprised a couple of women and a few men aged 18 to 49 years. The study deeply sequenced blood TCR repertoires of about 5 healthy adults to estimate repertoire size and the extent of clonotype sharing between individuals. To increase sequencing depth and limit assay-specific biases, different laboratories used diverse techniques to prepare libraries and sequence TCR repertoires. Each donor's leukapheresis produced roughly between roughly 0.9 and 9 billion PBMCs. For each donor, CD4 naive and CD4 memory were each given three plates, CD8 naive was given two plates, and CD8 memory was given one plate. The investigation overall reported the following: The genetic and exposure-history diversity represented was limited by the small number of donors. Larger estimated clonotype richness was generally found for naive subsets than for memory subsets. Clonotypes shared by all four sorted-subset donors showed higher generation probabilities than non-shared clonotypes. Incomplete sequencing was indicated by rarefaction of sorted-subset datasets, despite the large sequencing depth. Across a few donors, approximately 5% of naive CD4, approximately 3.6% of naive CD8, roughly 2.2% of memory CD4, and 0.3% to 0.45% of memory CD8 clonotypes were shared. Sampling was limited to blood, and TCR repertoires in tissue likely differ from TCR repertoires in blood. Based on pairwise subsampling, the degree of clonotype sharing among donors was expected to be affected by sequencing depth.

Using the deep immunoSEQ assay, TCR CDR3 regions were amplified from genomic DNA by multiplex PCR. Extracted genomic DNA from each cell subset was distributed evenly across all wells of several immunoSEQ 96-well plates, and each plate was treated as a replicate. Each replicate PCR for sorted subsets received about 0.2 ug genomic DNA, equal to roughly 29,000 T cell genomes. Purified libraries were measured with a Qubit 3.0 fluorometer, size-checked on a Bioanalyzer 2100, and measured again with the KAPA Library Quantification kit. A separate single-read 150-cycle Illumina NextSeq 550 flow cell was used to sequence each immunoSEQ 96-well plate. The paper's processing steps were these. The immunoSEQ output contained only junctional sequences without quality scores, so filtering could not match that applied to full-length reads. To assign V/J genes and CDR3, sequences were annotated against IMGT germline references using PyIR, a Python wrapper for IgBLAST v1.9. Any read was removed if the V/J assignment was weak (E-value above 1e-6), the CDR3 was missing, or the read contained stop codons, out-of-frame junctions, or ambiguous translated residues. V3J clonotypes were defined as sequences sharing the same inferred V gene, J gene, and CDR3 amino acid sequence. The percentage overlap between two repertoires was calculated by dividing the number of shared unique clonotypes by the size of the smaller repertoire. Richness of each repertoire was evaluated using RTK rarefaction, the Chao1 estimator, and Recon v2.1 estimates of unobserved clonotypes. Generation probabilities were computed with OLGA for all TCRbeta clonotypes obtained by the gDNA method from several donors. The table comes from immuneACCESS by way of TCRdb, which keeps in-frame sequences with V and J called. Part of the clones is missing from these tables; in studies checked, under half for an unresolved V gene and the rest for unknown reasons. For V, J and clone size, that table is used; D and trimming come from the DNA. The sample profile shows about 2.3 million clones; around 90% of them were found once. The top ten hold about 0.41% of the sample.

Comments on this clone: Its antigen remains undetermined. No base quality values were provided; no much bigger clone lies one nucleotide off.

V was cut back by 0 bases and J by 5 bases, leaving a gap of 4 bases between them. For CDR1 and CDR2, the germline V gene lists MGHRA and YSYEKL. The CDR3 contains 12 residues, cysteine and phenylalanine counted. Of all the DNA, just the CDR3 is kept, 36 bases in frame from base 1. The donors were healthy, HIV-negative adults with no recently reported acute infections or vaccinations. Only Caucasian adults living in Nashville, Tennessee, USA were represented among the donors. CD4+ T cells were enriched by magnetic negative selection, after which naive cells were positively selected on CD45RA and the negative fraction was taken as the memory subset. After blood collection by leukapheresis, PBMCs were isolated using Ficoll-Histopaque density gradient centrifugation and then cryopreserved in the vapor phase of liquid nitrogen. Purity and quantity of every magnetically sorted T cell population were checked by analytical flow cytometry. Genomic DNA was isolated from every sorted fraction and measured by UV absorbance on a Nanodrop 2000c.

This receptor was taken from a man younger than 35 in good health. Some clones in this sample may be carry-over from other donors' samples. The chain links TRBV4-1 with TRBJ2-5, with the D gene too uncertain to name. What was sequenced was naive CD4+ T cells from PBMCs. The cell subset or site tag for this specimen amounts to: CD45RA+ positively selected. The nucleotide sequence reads TGCGCCAGCAGCCAAGAAGCCGAGACCCAGTACTTC. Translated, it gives CASSQEAETQYF.